The clone carrying this TCR beta chain was detected ten times or more. Its antigen is not known. This sample stems from a study of CD8 T cells in ankylosing spondylitis. Study-wide results and caveats: Clones linked to disease, bearing a CD8+ phenotype, were relatively rare in peripheral blood.

TCRdb reanalysed the 5' RACE reads using MiXCR and keeps one entry per CDR3 protein. This table holds approximately 200,000 distinct CDR3 sequences, about an eighth found once. This CDR3 contains 13 residues. Trimming took 1 base from V and 5 from J, leaving 6 bases between them. Germline loops: CDR1 KGHDR, CDR2 SFDVKD. The origin of this receptor is a female donor with ankylosing spondylitis or in good health (not recorded which). This chain uses TRBV24-1 with TRBJ2-3; tentative D call: TRBD2 (5 bases). Sequencing was performed on blood, either unsorted or a sorted T cell fraction (not recorded which). The CDR3 DNA sequence: TGTGCCACCAGTGATTTCCGGGGAGATACGCAGTATTTT. Its translation: CATSDFRGDTQYF.